The sample holds one count of the clone carrying this T cell receptor (beta chain). The antigen is unknown. Sequencing was performed with immunoSEQ multiplex PCR; in TCRdb, only in-frame clones are kept and a portion is missing. Among approximately 66,000 clones listed, over 75% were seen once. This sample stems from a study of a mutant IDH1 vaccine in newly diagnosed glioma. Study as a whole: Vaccines were first given 4-6 weeks after radiotherapy alone, or with temozolomide cycles.

Described time point: week 23, last vaccination. A single vaccine dose contained 300 ug of mutant IDH1 20-mer peptide, and topical imiquimod was used with it. The sequencing here drew on PBMCs, taken from a glioma patient whose treatment included an IDH1 peptide vaccine. This receptor was identified in a man younger than 30 with glioma.

The CDR3 protein is CASSPPAGASTAYNEQFF. Here the CDR3 DNA reads TGTGCCAGCTCACCACCAGCGGGAGCTAGTACGGCCTACAATGAGCAGTTCTTC. The chain is built from TRBV18 and TRBJ2-1, with 8 bases aligning to TRBD2. The CDR3 is 18 residues long. Germline V gene sequence: CDR1 KGHSH, CDR2 LQKENI. V lost 0 bases and J lost 2; bases outside the gene matches: 9.